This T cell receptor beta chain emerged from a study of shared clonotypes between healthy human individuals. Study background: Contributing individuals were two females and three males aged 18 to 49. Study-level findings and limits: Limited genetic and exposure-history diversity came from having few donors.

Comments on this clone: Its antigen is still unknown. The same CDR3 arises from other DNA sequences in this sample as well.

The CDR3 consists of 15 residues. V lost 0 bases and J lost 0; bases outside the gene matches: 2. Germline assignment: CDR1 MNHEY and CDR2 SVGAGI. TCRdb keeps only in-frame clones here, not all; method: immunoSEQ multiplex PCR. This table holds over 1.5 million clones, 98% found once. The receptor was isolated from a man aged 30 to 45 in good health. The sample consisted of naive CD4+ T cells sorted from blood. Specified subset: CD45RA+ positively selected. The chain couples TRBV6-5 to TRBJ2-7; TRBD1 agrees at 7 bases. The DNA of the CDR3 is TGTGCCAGCAGTTACTCTCGGGACAGCTCCTACGAGCAGTACTTC. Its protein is CASSYSRDSSYEQYF.